Below are 19 T cell receptor beta chains sequenced from a single sample in a study of blood T cells in healthy people across ages. Through a sample-barcoded 5' primer and a J-beta primer mix, a second PCR was run for about 6 to 12 cycles. TCRdb used MiXCR to reprocess the 5' RACE reads, holding one entry per CDR3 protein. The data contain some 940,000 distinct CDR3 sequences, about 29% of them seen just once; the ten biggest clones take up roughly 10%. These sequences were also reported in another study, on T cells of mothers and their children.

Sequenced material: blood. These receptor sequences come from a woman aged 40 to 50 in good health.

This clonotype was observed many times. V and J are TRBV6-1 and TRBJ1-5; 7 positions agree with TRBD1. Germline assignment: CDR1 MNHNS and CDR2 SASEGT. The CDR3 has 15 amino acids. V dropped 5 bases and J dropped 0; count of bases not matched to a gene: 4. CDR3: CASSRGTVSNQPQHF. CDR3 in DNA: TGTGCCAGCAGTAGAGGGACAGTTAGCAATCAGCCCCAGCATTTT.

Regarding this clonotype: A much larger clone differs from this one at a single base, so this may be a read error. The CDR3 loop is CTTGTLEQETQYF. In DNA form, the CDR3 reads TGTACCACCGGGACCTTAGAGCAAGAGACCCAGTACTTC. The chain has TRBV24-1 and TRBJ2-5; D is tentatively TRBD1 or TRBD2 (5 bases each). The CDR3 contains 13 residues. CDR1 KGHDR and CDR2 SFDVKD come from the germline V gene.

The chain carries TRBV12-3 or TRBV12-4 and TRBJ1-1; 7 bases are a match to TRBD1. With V trimmed by 5 bases and J by 3 bases, 12 bases remained unmatched. CDR3 length: 16 residues. The CDR3 sequence: CASSLGGGGQYTEAFF. The CDR3 coding sequence is TGTGCCAGCAGTCTAGGAGGAGGGGGCCAATACACTGAAGCTTTCTTT.

This clonotype was observed a handful of times. V usage is TRBV5-6 and J usage is TRBJ1-2; 7 bases are shared with TRBD1. This CDR3 comprises 13 residues. CDR1 and CDR2 from the germline V gene are SGHDT and YYEEEE. V dropped 4 bases and J dropped 8; count of bases not matched to a gene: 8. CDR3 nucleotide sequence: TGTGCCAGCAGCCAACAGGGGTTGGGCGGCTACACCTTC. Translating gives CASSQQGLGGYTF.

This clonotype was counted a few times. The V and J genes are TRBV25-1 and TRBJ1-1, with a weak D call TRBD1 (5 bases). V gave up 1 base and J gave up 4 bases, with 19 bases separating them. This CDR3 spans 17 amino acids. Germline CDR1 reads MGHDK; CDR2 reads SYGVNS. CDR3 coding DNA: TGTGCCAGCAGTGAATTGGTGGGGGACTGGGGAAGCACTGAAGCTTTCTTT. Protein sequence: CASSELVGDWGSTEAFF.

This clonotype has a count of ten or more. The CDR3 nucleotides are TGTGCCAGCAGTTACCTGGGTTACGGCTACACCTTC. It is translated as CASSYLGYGYTF. The chain is built from TRBV6-2 or TRBV6-3 and TRBJ1-2, with D hard to call. Germline V gene data show CDR1 as MNHEY and CDR2 as SVGEGT. The CDR3 spans 12 residues. Trimming pared 2 bases from V and 8 bases from J, leaving 9 bases between.

The rearrangement links TRBV27 to TRBJ2-3, with D hard to call. Trimming took off 4 bases at V and 2 bases at J, with 10 bases between the two ends. Germline V gives CDR1 MNHEY, CDR2 SMNVEV (reference sequence). This CDR3 contains 14 residues. CDR3 sequence reads: CASSSTLPTDTQYF. The CDR3 DNA reads as TGTGCCAGCAGTTCTACCCTCCCCACAGATACGCAGTATTTT.

With respect to this clonotype: Just one base apart from a much larger clone, this may be a read error. The rearrangement uses TRBV5-1 and TRBJ2-1; 8 bases agree with TRBD2. The CDR3 totals 13 residues. CDR1 and CDR2 (germline): SGHRS, YFSETQ. With V trimmed by 4 bases and J by 10 bases, 7 bases remained unmatched. CDR3 sequence (DNA): TGCGCCAGCAGCCTCGGGGGGGAGGTCGAGCAGTTCTTC. Encoded protein: CASSLGGEVEQFF.

Turning to this clonotype: This may be a read error, as it is one base from a much larger clone. The chain is built from TRBV7-6 and TRBJ2-3; D is uncertain. This CDR3 spans 14 amino acids. Trimming stripped 1 base from V and 2 bases from J, with 7 bases between. Germline CDR1 and CDR2: SGHVS and FNYEAQ. The CDR3 DNA reads TGTGCCAGCAGCTTAGTACCGGACACAGATACGCAGTATTTT. It codes for CASSLVPDTDTQYF. Using reference TRBV7-6 and TRBJ2-3 for the parts outside the CDR3, the full variable domain is GAGVSQSPRYKVTKRGQDVALRCDPISGHVSLYWYRQALGQGPEFLTYFNYEAQQDKSGLPNDRFSAERPEGSISTLTIQRTEQRDSAMYRCASSLVPDTDTQYFGPGTRLTVL.

This clonotype has just a few counts. This chain uses TRBV4-3 with TRBJ1-1, with 9 bases fitting TRBD1. With V trimmed by 5 bases and J by 6 bases, 7 bases remained unmatched. Germline lookup yields CDR1 LGHNA and CDR2 YSLEER. The CDR3 loop spans 14 amino acids. The CDR3 bases are TGCGCCAGCAGCTTTCGGACAGGGGATCCTGAAGCTTTCTTT. Its protein is CASSFRTGDPEAFF.

A remark on this clonotype: One base away lies a much larger clone, so this may be a sequencing read error. The V gene is TRBV18, the J gene TRBJ2-1; D remains unclear. The assigned J gene may be wrong: the sequence end matches TRBJ2-7 better. Germline CDR1 reads KGHSH; CDR2 reads LQKENI. The CDR3 totals 14 residues. In DNA form, the CDR3 reads TGTGCCAGCTCACCTGAGATGCTCTACAATGAGCAGTACTTC. Translation: CASSPEMLYNEQYF.

The CDR3 here is CASSWMTSEQETQYF. The CDR3 DNA reads as TGTGCCAGCAGCTGGATGACGAGCGAACAAGAGACCCAGTACTTC. The chain is built from TRBV7-2 and TRBJ2-5; D remains unclear. From germline, CDR1 is SGHTA and CDR2 FQGNSA. Trimming stripped 4 bases from V and 2 bases from J, with 14 bases between. The CDR3 length is 15 residues. Full variable domain (remainder filled in from reference TRBV7-2 and TRBJ2-5): GAGVSQSPSNKVTEKGKDVELRCDPISGHTALYWYRQSLGQGLEFLIYFQGNSAPDKSGLPSDRFSAERTGGSVSTLTIQRTQQEDSAVYLCASSWMTSEQETQYFGPGTRLLVL.

This chain joins TRBV20-1 and TRBJ1-5, with TRBD1 identical over 11 bases. CDR3 length: 15 residues. CDR1 DFQATT and CDR2 SNEGSKA come from the germline V gene (reference sequence). V lost 3 bases, J lost 2 bases, and 3 bases stayed unmatched. The CDR3 region has the DNA TGCAGTGCTAGGGCGGGACAGGGGGGCAATCAGCCCCAGCATTTT. This gives the protein CSARAGQGGNQPQHF.

The V gene is TRBV7-9, the J gene TRBJ2-3, with unresolved D. The CDR3 spans 16 residues. Trimming removed 5 bases at V and 2 bases at J, with 17 bases between. CDR1 and CDR2 from the germline V gene are SEHNR and FQNEAQ (reference sequence). The CDR3 loop reads CASSHTGPLNTDTQYF. In DNA, the CDR3 is TGTGCCAGCAGCCACACCGGACCCCTTAACACAGATACGCAGTATTTT.

This clonotype has a single count. The chain links TRBV7-2 to TRBJ2-3; D possibly corresponds to TRBD2 (5 bases). This CDR3 is 16 amino acids long. V dropped 3 bases and J dropped 6 bases, with 19 bases sitting between them. Germline CDR1 reads SGHTA; CDR2 reads FQGNSA. CDR3 in amino acids: CASSFRGSTRPDTQYF. As DNA, the CDR3 is TGTGCCAGCAGCTTCCGAGGGTCAACCCGTCCGGATACGCAGTATTTT.

The rearrangement links TRBV5-4 to TRBJ1-1; 7 bases align to TRBD1. From germline, CDR1 is SGHNT and CDR2 YYREEE (reference sequence). CDR3 length: 17 amino acids. J lost 0 bases, V lost 0 bases, and 8 bases had no gene match. The chain's CDR3 is CASSLDGSTGVNTEAFF. The CDR3 nucleotides read TGTGCCAGCAGCTTGGACGGTTCTACAGGGGTGAACACTGAAGCTTTCTTT.

In its sample, this clonotype was seen a few times. The rearrangement joins TRBV6-5 to TRBJ1-5, with TRBD1 as a possible D gene (5 bases). The germline V gene has CDR1 MNHEY and CDR2 SVGAGI. The CDR3 is 15 residues long. V shed 6 bases and J shed 1 base, with 13 bases lying between them. The CDR3 here is CASRISRQSNQPQHF. DNA of the CDR3: TGTGCCAGCAGGATTAGTCGACAGAGCAATCAGCCCCAGCATTTT.

This clonotype has more than one count but fewer than ten. The genes are TRBV9 and TRBJ2-1; 8 nucleotides agree with TRBD2. CDR1 SGDLS and CDR2 YYNGEE come from the germline V gene. The CDR3 consists of 17 residues. J was trimmed by 4 bases and V by 1 base; bases with no gene match: 10. For the CDR3, the DNA is TGTGCCAGCAGCGTATCCCTAGCTAGCGGGCCTTACAATGAGCAGTTCTTC. Amino acid sequence: CASSVSLASGPYNEQFF.

This clonotype was detected a few times. The rearrangement uses TRBV3-1 and TRBJ2-7; TRBD2 aligns across 7 bases. The CDR3 extends over 12 amino acids. With 4 bases clipped from V and 7 bases from J, the junction kept 4 bases outside the gene matches. Per the germline V gene, CDR1 is LGHDT and CDR2 is YNNKEL (reference sequence). The CDR3 nucleotides are TGTGCCAGCAGCCTGACTAGCCAGGAGCAGTACTTC. It specifies CASSLTSQEQYF.